These 11 T cell receptor beta chains came from one sample sequenced in a study of cytomegalovirus exposure and HLA in healthy donors. The primer mix had 60 Vbeta and 13 Jbeta primers. The method was immunoSEQ multiplex PCR; TCRdb's version includes in-frame clones alone and lacks a portion of them. The sample consists of under 250,000 clones, about 75% of them appearing once. Sequenced sample: PBMCs. The receptor set was obtained from a male donor in good health and CMV-seronegative.

The chain couples TRBV18 to TRBJ1-2, with 10 bases lining up with TRBD1. Germline CDR1 KGHSH, CDR2 LQKENI. The V and J ends lost 2 bases and 8 bases, in that order; junction bases with no gene match: 5. The CDR3 length is 14 residues. CDR3 sequence reads: CASSPDDRGQGYTF. Here the CDR3 DNA reads TGTGCCAGCTCACCAGACGACAGGGGGCAAGGCTACACCTTC.

This clone was seen only a few times. The gene calls are TRBV28 and TRBJ2-1; D is perhaps TRBD1 (6 bases). V was shortened by 5 bases and J by 5 bases, with 13 bases between the two germline ends. Germline values: CDR1 MDHEN, CDR2 SYDVKM. The CDR3 runs to 14 residues. The CDR3 sequence: CASSPLGANNEQFF. CDR3 bases: TGTGCCAGCAGTCCGCTGGGGGCCAACAATGAGCAGTTCTTC.

The gene calls are TRBV7-2 and TRBJ2-5; D gene uncertain. The CDR3 covers 13 residues. Per germline, CDR1 SGHTA and CDR2 FQGNSA. V was shortened by 3 bases and J by 5 bases, with 10 bases between the two germline ends. The CDR3 spells CASSFGPWETQYF. The CDR3 DNA reads as TGTGCCAGCAGCTTTGGCCCTTGGGAGACCCAGTACTTC. Together with reference TRBV7-2 and TRBJ2-5, the CDR3 gives the full variable domain: GAGVSQSPSNKVTEKGKDVELRCDPISGHTALYWYRQSLGQGLEFLIYFQGNSAPDKSGLPSDRFSAERTGGSVSTLTIQRTQQEDSAVYLCASSFGPWETQYFGPGTRLLVL.

This clone has more than one count but fewer than ten. The same CDR3 can be traced to other DNA sequences in this sample. This chain connects TRBV19 to TRBJ2-5; TRBD1 aligns across 10 bases. CDR3 size: 15 residues. Germline lookup yields CDR1 LNHDA and CDR2 SQIVND (reference sequence). The trim removed 3 bases at V and 4 bases at J, leaving 5 bases unmatched. CDR3 region: CASSISRDRGETQYF. The CDR3 region has the DNA TGTGCCAGTAGTATCTCCCGGGACAGGGGAGAGACCCAGTACTTC.

The chain combines TRBV5-1 with TRBJ2-7, with 8 positions matching TRBD1. V shed 2 bases and J 5 bases; nucleotides not matched to a gene: 9. The V gene's germline CDR1 is SGHRS and CDR2 YFSETQ. This CDR3 is 15 amino acids long. The CDR3 DNA reads TGCGCCAGCAGCTTCCTGGACAGGGCGTCTCACGAGCAGTACTTC. Translating it yields CASSFLDRASHEQYF.

J is TRBJ1-1 and V is TRBV9; unclear D gene. Germline lookup yields CDR1 SGDLS and CDR2 YYNGEE. CDR3 size: 18 residues. V shed 0 bases and J shed 0 bases, with 18 bases lying between them. The CDR3 DNA follows: TGTGCCAGCAGCGTAGGGACGTCGGAGGAGGGCATGAACACTGAAGCTTTCTTT. Its translation is CASSVGTSEEGMNTEAFF.

The genes are TRBV10-3 and TRBJ2-7; the match to TRBD2 covers 8 bases. Germline CDR1 and CDR2: ENHRY and SYGVKD. This CDR3 comprises 17 residues. J gave up 8 bases and V 6 bases, and 21 bases lay outside the gene matches. The CDR3 bases are TGTGCCATCAGCCCCTGGGGAACCCCGGGACTAGTGCTCAAGCAGTACTTC. It encodes CAISPWGTPGLVLKQYF.

The chain carries TRBV7-8 and TRBJ2-3, with D perhaps TRBD1 (6 bases). In germline, CDR1 is SGHVS, CDR2 FQNEAQ. V was clipped by 4 bases and J by 4 bases, with 18 bases between them. CDR3 length equals 16 residues. CDR3 region: CASSSLADRYSDTQYF. For the CDR3, the DNA is TGTGCCAGCAGCTCCCTTGCGGACAGATATTCAGATACGCAGTATTTT.

This CDR3 reads CAWAYRGGSYEQYF. CDR3 nucleotides: TGTGCCTGGGCTTACAGGGGTGGATCCTACGAGCAGTACTTC. The V call is TRBV30, the J call TRBJ2-7, with 7 bases matching TRBD1. The CDR3 sequence is 14 residues long. Germline CDR1 and CDR2: GTSNPN and SVGIG (reference sequence). Trimming removed 5 bases from V and 1 base from J; junction bases left unmatched: 8.

The chain uses TRBV6-5 and TRBJ1-3; possibly TRBD1 for D (6 bases). The CDR3 extends over 14 amino acids. The germline V gene encodes CDR1 MNHEY and CDR2 SVGAGI. Trimming took off 5 bases at V and 3 bases at J, with 11 bases between the two ends. In DNA, the CDR3 is TGTGCCAGCAGTACAGCAGGGGTTGGAAACACCATATATTTT. It is translated as CASSTAGVGNTIYF.

The chain has TRBV7-9 and TRBJ1-5; D gene ambiguous. CDR3 length: 13 amino acids. Germline V CDR1 and CDR2: SEHNR, FQNEAQ (reference sequence). Trimming took 11 bases from V and 4 from J, leaving 15 bases between them. As DNA, the CDR3 is TGTGCCGGCCACGAGGGTTTTAATCAGCCCCAGCATTTT. Residues: CAGHEGFNQPQHF.